This TCR beta chain stems from a study of T cell responses to AZD1222 COVID-19 vaccine. In the case of this clone: Its target is not known.

This table comes from immunoSEQ multiplex PCR, and its TCRdb copy is limited to in-frame clones, with some not included. Among around 150,000 clones listed, approximately 90% were seen once. The length of the CDR3 is 17 residues. Germline V gives CDR1 KGHSH, CDR2 LQKENI. Between the trimmed V and J ends, which lost 0 bases and 0 bases, there was a span of 11 bases. Study results and caveats: Regions 160-218 and 743-854 dominated among vaccine-associated CD4 TCRs spanning spike. As reported, nearly half of all spike-specific TCRs target variant regions that are unmutated.

This chain joins TRBV18 and TRBJ1-4; TRBD1 is a possible D gene (6 bases). The source of this sequence is an adult who received the AZD1222 COVID-19 vaccine. Sequenced material: peripheral blood, taken 28 days after the second AZD1222 dose. The CDR3 reads CASSPPRGVATNEKLFF. The CDR3 bases are TGTGCCAGCTCACCACCGAGGGGGGTAGCAACTAATGAAAAACTGTTTTTT.